This T cell receptor beta chain came from a study of blood T cell repertoires in COVID-19. Produced via immunoSEQ multiplex PCR; TCRdb's table is partial and in-frame only. The sample gives more than 200,000 clones, roughly 84% of which show up once; 7.2% is in the top ten. Germline assignment: CDR1 SNHLY and CDR2 FYNNEI. Losses at the gene ends were 1 base for V and 3 bases for J; bases not matched to a gene: 8. This CDR3 is 17 amino acids long. The chain recombines TRBV2 with TRBJ2-1, with 8 bases lining up with TRBD2. This receptor was identified in a man aged 25-40 years in a cohort exposed to, infected with or recovered from COVID-19 (not recorded which). The material sequenced was PBMCs or T cells enriched from blood (not recorded which). CDR3 protein: CASSEGGLAGSYNEQFF. In DNA, the CDR3 is TGTGCCAGCAGTGAAGGGGGGTTAGCGGGAAGCTACAATGAGCAGTTCTTC.